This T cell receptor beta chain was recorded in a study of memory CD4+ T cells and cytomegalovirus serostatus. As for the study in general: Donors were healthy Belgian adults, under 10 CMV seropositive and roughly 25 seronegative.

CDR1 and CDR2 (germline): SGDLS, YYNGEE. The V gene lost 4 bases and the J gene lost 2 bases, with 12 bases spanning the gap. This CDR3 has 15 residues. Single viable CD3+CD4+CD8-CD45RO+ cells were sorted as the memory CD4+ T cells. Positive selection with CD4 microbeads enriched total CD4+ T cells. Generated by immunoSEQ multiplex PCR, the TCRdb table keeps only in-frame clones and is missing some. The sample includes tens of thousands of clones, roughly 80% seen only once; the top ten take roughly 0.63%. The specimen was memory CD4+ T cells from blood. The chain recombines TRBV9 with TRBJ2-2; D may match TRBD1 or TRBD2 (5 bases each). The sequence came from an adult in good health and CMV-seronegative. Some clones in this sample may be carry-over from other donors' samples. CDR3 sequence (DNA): TGTGCCAGCAGCTTGGGGGACCTTAACACCGGGGAGCTGTTTTTT. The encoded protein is CASSLGDLNTGELFF.